A selection of T cell receptor beta chains follows, all from one sample in a study of blood T cell repertoires in COVID-19. The data were produced by immunoSEQ multiplex PCR, yet TCRdb's version contains in-frame clones alone and is incomplete. The sample records roughly 140,000 clones, 80% to 90% being singletons. Sequencing was carried out using peripheral blood. Receptors were obtained from a human donor with acute or convalescent COVID-19. The donor label of this sample is uncertain. Both conserved end residues are part of each CDR3. Each record gives: D gene, J gene, V gene, clone size, CDR3 DNA, CDR3 protein. D genes are given only for firm matches. Some rows have no size entry. The others give once, few or many, or a class for an expanded clone.

D gene: NA
J gene: TRBJ2-5
V gene: TRBV3-1/TRBV3-2
clone size: NA
CDR3 DNA: TGTGCCAGCAGCCAATGGGCAGGGGAGACCCAGTACTTC
CDR3 protein: CASSQWAGETQYF

D gene: TRBD1
J gene: TRBJ2-5
V gene: TRBV27
clone size: once
CDR3 DNA: TGTGCCAGCAGTTTATGGGACAGCCAAGAGACCCAGTACTTC
CDR3 protein: CASSLWDSQETQYF

D gene: NA
J gene: TRBJ2-3
V gene: TRBV10-1
clone size: NA
CDR3 DNA: TGCGCCAGCAGTGAGAGGCCGGGAGATACGCAGTATTTT
CDR3 protein: CASSERPGDTQYF

D gene: TRBD1
J gene: TRBJ1-1
V gene: TRBV19
clone size: few
CDR3 DNA: TGTGCCAGTAGACGGACAGGGGGCTCTGAAGCTTTCTTT
CDR3 protein: CASRRTGGSEAFF

D gene: NA
J gene: TRBJ1-2
V gene: TRBV29-1
clone size: NA
CDR3 DNA: TGCAGCGTCCCCAGGGTAGGGGCCACTAACTATGGCTACACCTTC
CDR3 protein: CSVPRVGATNYGYTF

D gene: TRBD1
J gene: TRBJ2-3
V gene: TRBV10-3
clone size: few
CDR3 DNA: TGTGCCATCAGGGGGAAGGCCGGGACAGGGGTTGGTACAGATACGCAGTATTTT
CDR3 protein: CAIRGKAGTGVGTDTQYF

D gene: TRBD2
J gene: TRBJ2-7
V gene: TRBV4-1
clone size: NA
CDR3 DNA: TGCGCCAGCAGCCCCCAGCGGGGGGTTCTACACGAGCAGTACTTC
CDR3 protein: CASSPQRGVLHEQYF

D gene: TRBD1
J gene: TRBJ1-2
V gene: TRBV3-1/TRBV3-2
clone size: NA
CDR3 DNA: TGTGCCAGCAGCCGGCGTCAGGGGGACTATGGCTACACCTTC
CDR3 protein: CASSRRQGDYGYTF

D gene: NA
J gene: TRBJ1-2
V gene: TRBV6-5
clone size: once
CDR3 DNA: TGTGCCAGCAGGCCCGGGGAACAAGGCTACACCTTC
CDR3 protein: CASRPGEQGYTF

D gene: TRBD2
J gene: TRBJ2-7
V gene: TRBV12-3/TRBV12-4
clone size: NA
CDR3 DNA: TGTGCCAGCAGAGCGGGACCTTTTGAAGAGCAGTACTTC
CDR3 protein: CASRAGPFEEQYF

D gene: TRBD1
J gene: TRBJ1-1
V gene: TRBV3-1/TRBV3-2
clone size: NA
CDR3 DNA: TGTGCCAGCAGCCAAGGACAGGGGGGCGAAGCTTTCTTT
CDR3 protein: CASSQGQGGEAFF

D gene: NA
J gene: TRBJ2-1
V gene: TRBV24-1
clone size: few
CDR3 DNA: TGTGCCACCAGTGACGGGGGTCGCGACAATGAGCAGTTCTTC
CDR3 protein: CATSDGGRDNEQFF

D gene: TRBD1
J gene: TRBJ2-2
V gene: TRBV18
clone size: NA
CDR3 DNA: TGTGCCAGCTCACGGACAGGGATGAACACCGGGGAGCTGTTTTTT
CDR3 protein: CASSRTGMNTGELFF

D gene: NA
J gene: TRBJ1-2
V gene: TRBV5-1
clone size: NA
CDR3 DNA: TGCGCCAGCAGCTTAAGTCCCGGGAAGGACTTTCATGGCTACACCTTC
CDR3 protein: CASSLSPGKDFHGYTF

D gene: TRBD2
J gene: TRBJ2-3
V gene: TRBV5-1
clone size: NA
CDR3 DNA: TGCGCCAGCAGCTTGGGGTCTAGCGGGCCAGATACGCAGTATTTT
CDR3 protein: CASSLGSSGPDTQYF

D gene: NA
J gene: TRBJ1-1
V gene: TRBV7-3
clone size: NA
CDR3 DNA: TGTGCCAGCAGCTTATACGGGGAGAGTGGGACTGAAGCTTTCTTT
CDR3 protein: CASSLYGESGTEAFF

D gene: NA
J gene: TRBJ1-5
V gene: TRBV2
clone size: NA
CDR3 DNA: TGTGCCAGCAAGAGTCTGAATCAGCCCCAGCATTTT
CDR3 protein: CASKSLNQPQHF

D gene: TRBD1
J gene: TRBJ1-3
V gene: TRBV9
clone size: NA
CDR3 DNA: TGTGCCAGCAGATTGGGGACAGGTGGCGACACCATATATTTT
CDR3 protein: CASRLGTGGDTIYF

D gene: TRBD1
J gene: TRBJ2-2
V gene: TRBV2
clone size: NA
CDR3 DNA: TGTGCCAGCAGCTCCCGGGACAGGGGAACCGGGGAGCTGTTTTTT
CDR3 protein: CASSSRDRGTGELFF

D gene: TRBD1
J gene: TRBJ1-5
V gene: TRBV19
clone size: NA
CDR3 DNA: TGTGCCAGTAGTCCTGGGACAGGGGAGACTCAGCCCCAGCATTTT
CDR3 protein: CASSPGTGETQPQHF

D gene: TRBD2
J gene: TRBJ2-7
V gene: TRBV10-3
clone size: NA
CDR3 DNA: TGTGCCATCAGTGAGTTGGGAGGGAGATACGAGCAGTACTTC
CDR3 protein: CAISELGGRYEQYF

D gene: TRBD2
J gene: TRBJ2-7
V gene: TRBV11-3
clone size: NA
CDR3 DNA: TGTGCCAGCAGCTTACCCGGGACTAGCGGGGGGGCCCGCGAGCAGTACTTC
CDR3 protein: CASSLPGTSGGAREQYF

D gene: NA
J gene: TRBJ1-5
V gene: TRBV6-6
clone size: NA
CDR3 DNA: TGTGCCAGCAGCCCCCTGACAGGCCAGGGTCAGCCCCAGCATTTT
CDR3 protein: CASSPLTGQGQPQHF

D gene: NA
J gene: TRBJ2-1
V gene: TRBV18
clone size: NA
CDR3 DNA: TGTGCCAGCTCAACCGGAAAGACAAGTCAATTCTTC
CDR3 protein: CASSTGKTSQFF

D gene: NA
J gene: TRBJ1-4
V gene: TRBV19
clone size: NA
CDR3 DNA: TGTGCCAGTAGTCCCTACCTCGCGGGGGATGAAAAACTGTTTTTT
CDR3 protein: CASSPYLAGDEKLFF

D gene: NA
J gene: TRBJ2-3
V gene: TRBV5-4
clone size: NA
CDR3 DNA: TGTGCCAGCAGCTTGGCCGGGAGCACAGATACGCAGTATTTT
CDR3 protein: CASSLAGSTDTQYF

D gene: NA
J gene: TRBJ1-5
V gene: TRBV27
clone size: NA
CDR3 DNA: TGTGCCAGCAGTTTAGGGACATCTGATCAGCCCCAGCATTTT
CDR3 protein: CASSLGTSDQPQHF

D gene: NA
J gene: TRBJ1-6
V gene: TRBV15
clone size: NA
CDR3 DNA: TGTGCCACCAGCAACACTTTTGGCCCCGAGGGTGAATCACCCCTCCACTTT
CDR3 protein: CATSNTFGPEGESPLHF